The text below deals with one T cell receptor (beta chain). Only in-frame clones appear in the TCRdb table, and some are missing; sequencing was by immunoSEQ multiplex PCR. Here the sample spans 150,000 to 200,000 clones, around 91% being singletons. V lost 6 bases, J lost 5 bases, and 17 bases lay in between. This CDR3 has 14 amino acids. Germline V gene sequence: CDR1 SGHNT, CDR2 YYREEE (reference sequence). The record originates from a study of control samples from healthy donors and cancer patients. The sequence derives from a woman aged 50 to 60 in good health. This chain joins TRBV5-4 and TRBJ2-5; D possibly matches TRBD1 or TRBD2 (6 bases each). Sequenced sample: blood. As DNA, the CDR3 is TGTGCCAGCAACCTTGGGGGCGGGGAGGAGACCCAGTACTTC. The encoded protein is CASNLGGGEETQYF.